These T cell receptor beta chains were read from a single sample in a study of T-cell memory formation after mild COVID-19. MiXCR, applied by TCRdb to the 5' RACE reads, yields one record per CDR3 protein. There are roughly 120,000 distinct CDR3 sequences in the sample; about 16% occur only once, and about 15% lies in the top ten. Sequenced: PBMCs or a T cell subset sorted from them (not recorded which). Source of these receptors: an adult woman who had mild COVID-19 (a few samples of this study predate the infection). Cell type and time point are not known. Both conserved end residues are part of each CDR3. Each record gives: J gene, D gene, clone size, V gene, CDR3 DNA, CDR3 protein. A D gene is named only where the DNA matches it firmly. Expanded clones are given a class, and other clones once, few, many or no size at all.

j_gene: TRBJ1-5; d_gene: NA; abundance: NA; v_gene: TRBV20-1; CDR3nt: TGCAGTGCTAGGAGTACCAAGGTTGTTGGGCAGCCCCAGCATTTT; CDR3aa: CSARSTKVVGQPQHF
j_gene: TRBJ2-3; d_gene: TRBD2; abundance: NA; v_gene: TRBV2; CDR3nt: TGTGCCAGCATGAAGGAAGCTAGCGGCCACACAGATACGCAGTATTTT; CDR3aa: CASMKEASGHTDTQYF
j_gene: TRBJ2-7; d_gene: TRBD2; abundance: few; v_gene: TRBV12-3/TRBV12-4; CDR3nt: TGTGCCAGCAGTTTGCGGGGGGCATCCTACGAGCAGTACTTC; CDR3aa: CASSLRGASYEQYF
j_gene: TRBJ2-4; d_gene: NA; abundance: NA; v_gene: TRBV7-3; CDR3nt: TGTGCCAGCAGCTTCTCAGGGGCGCTGGACATTCAGTACTTC; CDR3aa: CASSFSGALDIQYF
j_gene: TRBJ1-4; d_gene: NA; abundance: few; v_gene: TRBV5-1; CDR3nt: TGCGCCAGCAGCAACCGACAGGCGGATGAAAAACTGTTTTTT; CDR3aa: CASSNRQADEKLFF
j_gene: TRBJ1-1; d_gene: TRBD1; abundance: NA; v_gene: TRBV5-5; CDR3nt: TGTGCCAGCAGCTTTCGGCAGGGGGCGTTTGGAAACACTGAAGCTTTCTTT; CDR3aa: CASSFRQGAFGNTEAFF
j_gene: TRBJ2-7; d_gene: NA; abundance: NA; v_gene: TRBV3-1; CDR3nt: TGTGCCAGCAGCCACAGTTCAGGGGCCTACGAGCAGTACTTC; CDR3aa: CASSHSSGAYEQYF
j_gene: TRBJ2-1; d_gene: TRBD2; abundance: NA; v_gene: TRBV12-3/TRBV12-4; CDR3nt: TGTGCCAGCAGTTTGAGGACTAGCGGATCTAATGAGCAGTTCTTC; CDR3aa: CASSLRTSGSNEQFF
j_gene: TRBJ1-2; d_gene: NA; abundance: few; v_gene: TRBV7-9; CDR3nt: TGTGCCAGCAGCTTAAACACGGACTATGGCTACACCTTC; CDR3aa: CASSLNTDYGYTF
j_gene: TRBJ1-1; d_gene: TRBD1; abundance: few; v_gene: TRBV12-3/TRBV12-4; CDR3nt: TGTGCCAGCAGACCGACAGGGGAAAACACTGAAGCTTTCTTT; CDR3aa: CASRPTGENTEAFF
j_gene: TRBJ2-3; d_gene: NA; abundance: NA; v_gene: TRBV5-1; CDR3nt: TGCGCCAGCAGCTTGCCGGGGAGCACAGATACGCAGTATTTT; CDR3aa: CASSLPGSTDTQYF
j_gene: TRBJ2-1; d_gene: TRBD2; abundance: NA; v_gene: TRBV20-1; CDR3nt: TGCAGTGCTAGTATCGGGGGGGGATACAATGAGCAGTTCTTC; CDR3aa: CSASIGGGYNEQFF
j_gene: TRBJ1-4; d_gene: NA; abundance: few; v_gene: TRBV10-3; CDR3nt: TGTGCCATCAGTGAGACGTGGGACAACGGCGAAGTTGGCGAAAAACTGTTTTTT; CDR3aa: CAISETWDNGEVGEKLFF
j_gene: TRBJ2-7; d_gene: NA; abundance: NA; v_gene: TRBV9; CDR3nt: TGTGCCAGCAGCGTAGGTGGGTCCTACGAGCAGTACTTC; CDR3aa: CASSVGGSYEQYF
j_gene: TRBJ2-1; d_gene: NA; abundance: NA; v_gene: TRBV6-5; CDR3nt: TGTGCCAGCAGACCCCCAACAGGGTTGAATGAGCAGTTCTTC; CDR3aa: CASRPPTGLNEQFF
j_gene: TRBJ2-1; d_gene: TRBD1; abundance: many; v_gene: TRBV3-1; CDR3nt: TGTGCCAGCAGCCAAGATGAGGGACAGGGCTATTACAATGAGCAGTTCTTC; CDR3aa: CASSQDEGQGYYNEQFF
j_gene: TRBJ2-1; d_gene: TRBD2; abundance: few; v_gene: TRBV6-2/TRBV6-3; CDR3nt: TGTGCCAGCAACGGCGGGAGGGCCTTACGTGAGCAGTTCTTC; CDR3aa: CASNGGRALREQFF
j_gene: TRBJ1-1; d_gene: TRBD1; abundance: NA; v_gene: TRBV12-3/TRBV12-4; CDR3nt: TGTGCCAGCAGCCAAGGGACAGGGTCTACTGAAGCTTTCTTT; CDR3aa: CASSQGTGSTEAFF
j_gene: TRBJ1-1; d_gene: NA; abundance: NA; v_gene: TRBV4-1; CDR3nt: TGCGCCAGCAGCCAAGGGTACAGGGTCACTGAAGCTTTCTTT; CDR3aa: CASSQGYRVTEAFF
j_gene: TRBJ2-7; d_gene: NA; abundance: few; v_gene: TRBV2; CDR3nt: TGTGCCAGCAGCGTACAGGGAGGCGTATCCCAGTTGGCCTACGAGCAGTACTTC; CDR3aa: CASSVQGGVSQLAYEQYF
j_gene: TRBJ2-2; d_gene: NA; abundance: many; v_gene: TRBV24-1; CDR3nt: TGTGCCACCAGCCCGACAGGGAACACCGGGGAGCTGTTTTTT; CDR3aa: CATSPTGNTGELFF
j_gene: TRBJ2-7; d_gene: NA; abundance: NA; v_gene: TRBV5-6; CDR3nt: TGTGCCAGCAGCTTCCGACACCCAGCCTCCTACGAGCAGTACTTC; CDR3aa: CASSFRHPASYEQYF
j_gene: TRBJ1-2; d_gene: TRBD1; abundance: few; v_gene: TRBV12-3/TRBV12-4; CDR3nt: TGTGCCAGCAGTTTGGACAGGGGGAAGAGTGGCTACACCTTC; CDR3aa: CASSLDRGKSGYTF
j_gene: TRBJ2-5; d_gene: NA; abundance: many; v_gene: TRBV12-3/TRBV12-4; CDR3nt: TGTGCCAGCAGCCAACCCCCGGAGACCCAGTACTTC; CDR3aa: CASSQPPETQYF
j_gene: TRBJ1-6; d_gene: TRBD1; abundance: few; v_gene: TRBV2; CDR3nt: TGTGCCAGCATTTTAGAACCGGGACAGGGGGCAAGTTCACCCCTCCACTTT; CDR3aa: CASILEPGQGASSPLHF
j_gene: TRBJ2-7; d_gene: NA; abundance: NA; v_gene: TRBV6-2/TRBV6-3; CDR3nt: TGTGCCAGCAGCACTCCGGGCCGGATCTACGAGCAGTACTTC; CDR3aa: CASSTPGRIYEQYF
j_gene: TRBJ2-1; d_gene: NA; abundance: NA; v_gene: TRBV5-1; CDR3nt: TGCGCCAGCAGCCCGGACGGCGGACTCCAGGGTGAGCAGTTCTTC; CDR3aa: CASSPDGGLQGEQFF
j_gene: TRBJ2-7; d_gene: TRBD1; abundance: few; v_gene: TRBV7-9; CDR3nt: TGTGCCAGCAGCTTCAGGCCCGGGACAGACCCCTACGAGCAGTACTTC; CDR3aa: CASSFRPGTDPYEQYF
j_gene: TRBJ1-2; d_gene: NA; abundance: few; v_gene: TRBV23-1; CDR3nt: TGCGCCAGCAGGAGCGGCTACACCTTC; CDR3aa: CASRSGYTF
j_gene: TRBJ2-4; d_gene: TRBD2; abundance: NA; v_gene: TRBV5-1; CDR3nt: TGCGCCAGCAGCTTACTGACTAGCGGGGGGGCCGCGAGCAAAAACATTCAGTACTTC; CDR3aa: CASSLLTSGGAASKNIQYF
j_gene: TRBJ1-5; d_gene: NA; abundance: few; v_gene: TRBV20-1; CDR3nt: TGCAGTGCTAGAGCCGGGACCAAACTAAAACAGCCCCAGCATTTT; CDR3aa: CSARAGTKLKQPQHF
j_gene: TRBJ2-5; d_gene: NA; abundance: few; v_gene: TRBV6-1; CDR3nt: TGTGCCAGCAGTGATAGTCGGGAGACCCAGTACTTC; CDR3aa: CASSDSRETQYF
j_gene: TRBJ2-1; d_gene: NA; abundance: NA; v_gene: TRBV9; CDR3nt: TGTGCCAGCAGCGTAGATGACGGGAGAGGTTTCAATGAGCAGTTCTTC; CDR3aa: CASSVDDGRGFNEQFF
j_gene: TRBJ2-7; d_gene: NA; abundance: NA; v_gene: TRBV11-2; CDR3nt: TGTGCCAGCATCGACTCCTTGGAGCCCTACGAGCAGTACTTC; CDR3aa: CASIDSLEPYEQYF
j_gene: TRBJ2-7; d_gene: TRBD2; abundance: once; v_gene: TRBV7-8; CDR3nt: TGTGCCAGCAGCTTATCGCGATTAGCGGGAGAATCCGACGAGCAGTACTTC; CDR3aa: CASSLSRLAGESDEQYF
j_gene: TRBJ1-2; d_gene: TRBD1; abundance: NA; v_gene: TRBV5-1; CDR3nt: TGCGCCAGCAGCTTGGCAGGGACAGGGGGCGGAGGCTATGGCTACACCTTC; CDR3aa: CASSLAGTGGGGYGYTF
j_gene: TRBJ2-5; d_gene: NA; abundance: many; v_gene: TRBV4-1; CDR3nt: TGCGCCAGCAGCCAGGAAGGGGGACCCAGTGAGACCCAGTACTTC; CDR3aa: CASSQEGGPSETQYF
j_gene: TRBJ2-3; d_gene: NA; abundance: many; v_gene: TRBV24-1; CDR3nt: TGTGCCACCAGTGACACACCTGGTACGCAGTATTTT; CDR3aa: CATSDTPGTQYF
j_gene: TRBJ2-7; d_gene: TRBD1; abundance: few; v_gene: TRBV14; CDR3nt: TGTGCCAGCAGCCAATGGGGGACAGCGTCCTCCTACGAGCAGTACTTC; CDR3aa: CASSQWGTASSYEQYF
j_gene: TRBJ2-7; d_gene: TRBD1; abundance: few; v_gene: TRBV6-5; CDR3nt: TGTGCCAGCAGTTACGACCCCAACAGGGGTTCCTACGAGCAGTACTTC; CDR3aa: CASSYDPNRGSYEQYF
j_gene: TRBJ2-7; d_gene: TRBD2; abundance: few; v_gene: TRBV7-9; CDR3nt: TGTGCCAGCAGCTCGGGACTAGCGGGCCGGGGTCCCGACTACGAGCAGTACTTC; CDR3aa: CASSSGLAGRGPDYEQYF
j_gene: TRBJ2-1; d_gene: TRBD2; abundance: many; v_gene: TRBV11-3; CDR3nt: TGTGCCAGCAGCTCCGGACTAGCGGGAGGCAATGAGCAGTTCTTC; CDR3aa: CASSSGLAGGNEQFF
j_gene: TRBJ2-3; d_gene: NA; abundance: NA; v_gene: TRBV7-9; CDR3nt: TGTGCCAGCAGCGAACTGGGTGGGGGGACAGATACGCAGTATTTT; CDR3aa: CASSELGGGTDTQYF
j_gene: TRBJ2-3; d_gene: NA; abundance: NA; v_gene: TRBV9; CDR3nt: TGTGCCAGCAGCGTAGAGGGAGCTTCGACAGATACGCAGTATTTT; CDR3aa: CASSVEGASTDTQYF
j_gene: TRBJ2-7; d_gene: NA; abundance: NA; v_gene: TRBV12-3/TRBV12-4; CDR3nt: TGTGCCAGCAGTCTTCAGGTGGAATACGAGCAGTACTTC; CDR3aa: CASSLQVEYEQYF
j_gene: TRBJ1-2; d_gene: NA; abundance: NA; v_gene: TRBV25-1; CDR3nt: TGTGCCAGCAGTGAGTGGGGGCCTGGCTACACCTTC; CDR3aa: CASSEWGPGYTF
j_gene: TRBJ1-1; d_gene: NA; abundance: few; v_gene: TRBV9; CDR3nt: TGTGCCAGCAGCGTAGGGGGCACCACTGAAGCTTTCTTT; CDR3aa: CASSVGGTTEAFF
j_gene: TRBJ2-7; d_gene: NA; abundance: many; v_gene: TRBV18; CDR3nt: TGTGCCAGCTCCGACCTGGCCCAGGCCTACGAGCAGTACTTC; CDR3aa: CASSDLAQAYEQYF
j_gene: TRBJ2-1; d_gene: NA; abundance: few; v_gene: TRBV19; CDR3nt: TGTGCCAGTAGTAGGGAGGACGATAGACTTTACAATGAGCAGTTCTTC; CDR3aa: CASSREDDRLYNEQFF
j_gene: TRBJ2-5; d_gene: NA; abundance: few; v_gene: TRBV5-1; CDR3nt: TGCGCCAGCAGCTTGGCAGTCCAGGGAACGGAGACCCAGTACTTC; CDR3aa: CASSLAVQGTETQYF
j_gene: TRBJ2-7; d_gene: NA; abundance: few; v_gene: TRBV7-9; CDR3nt: TGTGCCAGCAGCCCCGCATCGGGACGGTACGAGCAGTACTTC; CDR3aa: CASSPASGRYEQYF
j_gene: TRBJ2-2; d_gene: TRBD1; abundance: NA; v_gene: TRBV11-3; CDR3nt: TGTGCCACACAGGGGTACGGGGAGCTGTTTTTT; CDR3aa: CATQGYGELFF
j_gene: TRBJ2-3; d_gene: NA; abundance: many; v_gene: TRBV29-1; CDR3nt: TGCAGCGTTGAGGAACCACCTAGGGATACGCAGTATTTT; CDR3aa: CSVEEPPRDTQYF
j_gene: TRBJ2-3; d_gene: NA; abundance: NA; v_gene: TRBV14; CDR3nt: TGTGCCAGCAGCCAAGCTGTCAGCCTATTCACAGATACGCAGTATTTT; CDR3aa: CASSQAVSLFTDTQYF
j_gene: TRBJ2-2; d_gene: NA; abundance: NA; v_gene: TRBV7-2; CDR3nt: TGTGCCAGCAGCTTCGGGACAAACACCGGGGAGCTGTTTTTT; CDR3aa: CASSFGTNTGELFF
j_gene: TRBJ2-3; d_gene: TRBD2; abundance: many; v_gene: TRBV12-3/TRBV12-4; CDR3nt: TGTGCCAGCAGCCGTAGCGGGGGGCCGACAGATACGCAGTATTTT; CDR3aa: CASSRSGGPTDTQYF
j_gene: TRBJ2-1; d_gene: TRBD2; abundance: NA; v_gene: TRBV6-2/TRBV6-3; CDR3nt: TGTGCCAGCAGGGGGACGGGAGGGACCCCCTACAATGAGCAGTTCTTC; CDR3aa: CASRGTGGTPYNEQFF
j_gene: TRBJ2-7; d_gene: NA; abundance: few; v_gene: TRBV5-1; CDR3nt: TGCGCCAGCAGCCCCCGTTCCGGGAACTCCTACGAGCAGTACTTC; CDR3aa: CASSPRSGNSYEQYF
j_gene: TRBJ2-1; d_gene: NA; abundance: few; v_gene: TRBV7-8; CDR3nt: TGTGCCAGCAGCCACAAGGGAGCCTACAATGAGCAGTTCTTC; CDR3aa: CASSHKGAYNEQFF
j_gene: TRBJ2-1; d_gene: NA; abundance: NA; v_gene: TRBV9; CDR3nt: TGTGCCAGCAGCGTCGAACCGACAGGAATAACTTACAATGAGCAGTTCTTC; CDR3aa: CASSVEPTGITYNEQFF